The 15 T cell receptor beta chains below all came from one sample that was sequenced in a study of T cell changes during pregnancy in multiple sclerosis. Profiled with immunoSEQ multiplex PCR; TCRdb holds only in-frame clones, not every one. The table has approximately 32,000 clones, roughly 87% seen once. Sequencing was performed on CD8+ T cells from peripheral blood mononuclear cells, taken in the first trimester of pregnancy. The receptors were sampled from a female donor with multiple sclerosis, enrolled in a pregnancy study.

The chain employs TRBV30 and TRBJ2-7; 8 bases agree with TRBD1. V dropped 2 bases and J dropped 1; count of bases not matched to a gene: 4. CDR3 length: 14 residues. Germline V CDR1 and CDR2: GTSNPN, SVGIG (reference sequence). CDR3 amino acids: CAWSLTGGSYEQYF. The CDR3 nucleotides read TGTGCCTGGAGTTTAACAGGGGGATCCTACGAGCAGTACTTC.

A single count supports this clone. This rearrangement joins TRBV30 to TRBJ2-3; TRBD2 agrees at 7 bases. Per germline, CDR1 GTSNPN and CDR2 SVGIG (reference sequence). The CDR3 has 14 residues. V was pared by 2 bases and J by 4 bases, with 6 bases of the junction left unmatched. CDR3 protein: CAWSWDYSSDTQYF. The CDR3 DNA sequence: TGTGCCTGGAGTTGGGACTACAGTTCAGATACGCAGTATTTT.

The chain combines TRBV19 with TRBJ2-1; TRBD2 matches 11 bases. Germline CDR1 and CDR2: LNHDA and SQIVND (reference sequence). V gave up 7 bases and J gave up 0 bases; unmatched junction bases: 8. This CDR3 spans 17 amino acids. The CDR3 spells CASTPLAGASSYNEQFF. The CDR3 DNA sequence: TGTGCCAGTACCCCACTAGCGGGAGCGAGCTCCTACAATGAGCAGTTCTTC. The full variable domain, its missing parts supplied by reference TRBV19 and TRBJ2-1, is DGGITQSPKYLFRKEGQNVTLSCEQNLNHDAMYWYRQDPGQGLRLIYYSQIVNDFQKGDIAEGYSVSREKKESFPLTVTSAQKNPTAFYLCASTPLAGASSYNEQFFGPGTRLTVL.

The V and J genes are TRBV6-1 and TRBJ1-3; unclear D gene. This CDR3 has 14 residues. Germline CDR1 MNHNS, CDR2 SASEGT. V was cut by 10 bases and J by 0 bases, with 13 bases left in between. This CDR3 is CATSRGNSGNTIYF. In DNA, the CDR3 is TGTGCCACCAGCCGGGGTAACTCTGGAAACACCATATATTTT.

The V and J genes are TRBV28 and TRBJ1-2; TRBD1 is a possible D gene (5 bases). The V gene's germline CDR1 is MDHEN and CDR2 SYDVKM. Trimming removed 5 bases at V and 4 bases at J, with 23 bases between. The CDR3 spans 17 residues. The CDR3 DNA reads as TGTGCCAGCAGTCCCTCCCTTGGTAGGGGATGGGGCTATGGCTACACCTTC. This codes for CASSPSLGRGWGYGYTF.

J is TRBJ1-6 and V is TRBV7-6; 8 positions agree with TRBD1. CDR3 length equals 15 residues. The germline CDR1 and CDR2 sequences are SGHVS and FNYEAQ. Unmatched junction bases numbered 9, after V lost 5 bases and J lost 9 bases. The CDR3 sequence: CASSAGQGLGSPLHF. CDR3 bases: TGTGCCAGCAGCGCCGGACAGGGTCTGGGTTCACCCCTCCACTTT.

In its sample, this clone was seen a few times. The chain combines TRBV30 with TRBJ2-7, with 12 bases that match TRBD1. The CDR3 runs to 16 residues. V dropped 1 base and J dropped 6; count of bases not matched to a gene: 10. Germline values: CDR1 GTSNPN, CDR2 SVGIG (reference sequence). CDR3 in DNA: TGTGCCTGGAGTGAAATACCGGGACAGGGGGCCAGCGAGCAGTACTTC. This codes for CAWSEIPGQGASEQYF.

This chain connects TRBV27 to TRBJ1-2; 7 bases fit TRBD1. Trimming cost V 0 bases and J 7 bases; bases outside gene matches: 8. From germline, CDR1 is MNHEY and CDR2 SMNVEV (reference sequence). The CDR3 has 15 residues. The CDR3 here is CASSLSGQFFSGYTF. CDR3 nucleotide sequence: TGTGCCAGCAGTTTATCGGGACAGTTTTTTTCTGGCTACACCTTC.

This clone was picked up a small number of times. This CDR3 is CASSQGTGGLDTIYF. CDR3 nucleotides: TGCGCCAGCAGCCAAGGCACAGGGGGCTTGGACACCATATATTTT. The chain combines TRBV4-1 with TRBJ1-3; 9 positions agree with TRBD1. This CDR3 comprises 15 residues. The trim removed 1 base at V and 8 bases at J, leaving 6 bases unmatched. The V gene's germline CDR1 is MGHRA and CDR2 YSYEKL.

The chain is built from TRBV7-9 and TRBJ2-2; 9 bases line up with TRBD1. Trimming cost V 3 bases and J 4 bases; bases outside gene matches: 3. Germline V gene data show CDR1 as SEHNR and CDR2 as FQNEAQ (reference sequence). This CDR3 spans 15 amino acids. CDR3 sequence reads: CASSLGQGSTGELFF. The CDR3 nucleotides are TGTGCCAGCAGCTTGGGACAGGGCAGCACCGGGGAGCTGTTTTTT.

This clone was observed a few times. The chain uses TRBV9 and TRBJ1-3, with D maybe TRBD1 (5 bases). Trimming removed 2 bases at V and 8 bases at J, with 11 bases between. CDR1 and CDR2 (germline): SGDLS, YYNGEE. The CDR3 spans 13 residues. CDR3 sequence (DNA): TGTGCCAGCAGCGTCGGGGGTGAGGACACCATATATTTT. It yields the protein CASSVGGEDTIYF.

This clone was recorded once. The chain recombines TRBV4-1 with TRBJ2-1; 12 bases align to TRBD2. V lost 4 bases and J lost 5; bases outside the gene matches: 3. CDR1 and CDR2 from the germline V gene are MGHRA and YSYEKL. The CDR3 consists of 15 residues. The CDR3 DNA sequence: TGCGCCAGCAGCCCCACTAGCGGGAGGCACAATGAGCAGTTCTTC. Translation: CASSPTSGRHNEQFF.

This clone was seen only once. J is TRBJ2-6 and V is TRBV21-1; the table's D call, TRBD1, has no DNA check behind it. TRBV21-1 is described as a pseudogene. This CDR3 has 17 residues. Written as DNA, the CDR3 is TGTGCCCTTGACAGGGACAGGGAGGGCTCTGGGGCCAACGTCCTGACTTTC. Protein: CALDRDREGSGANVLTF.

This clone was recorded only once. The chain employs TRBV5-1 and TRBJ1-1; D may be TRBD1 (5 bases). The CDR3 consists of 15 residues. Germline CDR1 SGHRS, CDR2 YFSETQ. V was pared by 0 bases and J by 2 bases, with 11 bases between. The CDR3 DNA is TGCGCCAGCAGCTTGGAACCAGGGTTAAACACTGAAGCTTTCTTT. Encoded protein: CASSLEPGLNTEAFF.

This chain joins TRBV11-2 and TRBJ2-3; TRBD2 might be the D (7 bases). Trimming took off 2 bases at V and 3 bases at J, with 12 bases between the two ends. Germline assignment: CDR1 SGHAT and CDR2 FQNNGV. The CDR3 length is 15 residues. This CDR3 is CASSLYEGGTDTQYF. CDR3 nucleotides: TGTGCCAGCAGCTTATATGAGGGGGGGACAGATACGCAGTATTTT.